This entry concerns a single TCR beta chain. Germline lookup yields CDR1 MNHEY and CDR2 SMNVEV (reference sequence). V was trimmed by 6 bases and J by 6 bases, leaving 14 bases between them. This CDR3 has 13 amino acids. These data come from a study of control samples from healthy donors and cancer patients. TCRdb keeps only in-frame clones here, not all; method: immunoSEQ multiplex PCR. The data hold approximately 190,000 clones, with around 90% observed a single time. The clonotype originates from a young man in good health. V and J are TRBV27 and TRBJ1-2; maybe TRBD1 (5 bases). Sequences were obtained from blood. The CDR3 DNA reads TGTGCCAGCAGCGGGGACGTCACCCATGGCTACACCTTC. Protein: CASSGDVTHGYTF.